This T cell receptor beta chain was recovered during a study of T-cell reconstitution after alpha-beta-depleted transplantation in children. Unique molecular identifiers were incorporated when the TCRbeta library was constructed. TCRdb re-analysed the PCR reads in MiXCR, keeping a single row per CDR3 protein. The sample includes more than 85,000 distinct CDR3 sequences, about 5.6% of them seen just once. This clonotype was seen a few times. Between the trimmed V and J ends, which lost 2 bases and 7 bases, there was a span of 11 bases. This CDR3 spans 14 amino acids. The germline V gene has CDR1 SGHTA and CDR2 FQGNSA.

The TCR comes from a female patient younger than 10 who had a stem cell transplant for Fanconi anemia, so the T cells may come from the graft donor. The sample here was PBMCs, mostly from graft donor cells, taken 60 days after TCRalphabeta/CD19-depleted stem cell transplant. V usage is TRBV7-2 and J usage is TRBJ1-4, with D unclear. This CDR3 reads CASSLMHSREKLFF. CDR3 nucleotides: TGTGCCAGCAGCTTAATGCACAGCCGTGAAAAACTGTTTTTT.